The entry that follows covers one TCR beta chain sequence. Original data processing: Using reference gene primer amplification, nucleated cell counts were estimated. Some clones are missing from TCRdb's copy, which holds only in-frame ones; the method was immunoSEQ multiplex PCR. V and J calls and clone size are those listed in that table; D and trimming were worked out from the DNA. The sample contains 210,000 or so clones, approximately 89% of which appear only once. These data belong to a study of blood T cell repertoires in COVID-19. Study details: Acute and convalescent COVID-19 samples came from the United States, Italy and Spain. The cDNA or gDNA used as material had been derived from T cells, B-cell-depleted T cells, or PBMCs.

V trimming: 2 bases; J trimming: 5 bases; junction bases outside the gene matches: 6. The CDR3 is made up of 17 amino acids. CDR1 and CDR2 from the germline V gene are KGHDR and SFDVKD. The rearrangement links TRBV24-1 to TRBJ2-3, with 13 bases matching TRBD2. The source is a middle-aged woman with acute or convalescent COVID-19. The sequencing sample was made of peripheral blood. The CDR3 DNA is TGTGCCACCAGTGATTCCGGGACTAGCGGGGTAAAAGATACGCAGTATTTT. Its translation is CATSDSGTSGVKDTQYF.